Below, 10 T cell receptor beta chains from the same sample are listed, as sequenced in a study of T cell repertoires in cytomegalovirus infection. TCRdb re-analysed the reads in MiXCR, keeping a single row per CDR3 protein. The sample consists of some 390,000 distinct CDR3 sequences, approximately 18% of them appearing once. Sequencing input: PBMCs. These receptors all stem from a human donor in good health (CMV status not recorded). Some clones in this sample may be carry-over from other donors' samples.

This clonotype was picked up one time. V is TRBV4-1 and J is TRBJ1-1; a possible D gene is TRBD1 (6 bases). Germline V lookup: CDR1 MGHRA, CDR2 YSYEKL. V lost 2 bases to trimming and J lost 1 base, with 11 bases between them. CDR3 size: 15 residues. CDR3 sequence reads: CASSQTPTGNTEAFF. DNA of the CDR3: TGCGCCAGCAGCCAAACGCCGACAGGGAACACTGAAGCTTTCTTT.

This clonotype was seen only a few times. The chain joins TRBV4-3 to TRBJ2-3; possibly TRBD2 for D (5 bases). V shed 1 base and J shed 1 base, with 15 bases lying between them. Germline-derived CDR1 and CDR2 are LGHNA and YSLEER. This CDR3 has 17 amino acids. In nucleotides, the CDR3 is TGCGCCAGCAGCCAAGGGAGGACTTCCGCTCGCACAGATACGCAGTATTTT. Translating it yields CASSQGRTSARTDTQYF.

The genes are TRBV6-1 and TRBJ2-5; the D call may be TRBD1 or TRBD2 (6 bases each). CDR3 size: 13 residues. Trimming stripped 2 bases from V and 7 bases from J, with 11 bases between. Germline values: CDR1 MNHNS, CDR2 SASEGT. The CDR3, as DNA: TGTGCCAGCAGTGAATCCGGGGGCCGGACCCAGTACTTC. This encodes CASSESGGRTQYF.

The chain is built from TRBV20-1 and TRBJ2-7; 8 bases map to TRBD1. The CDR3 is 13 amino acids. The V gene end was trimmed by 1 base and the J gene end by 2 bases; junction bases not matched to a gene: 1. Per germline, CDR1 DFQATT and CDR2 SNEGSKA (reference sequence). Written as DNA, the CDR3 is TGCAGTGCTAGAGGCAGGGGGCCCTACGAGCAGTACTTC. This gives the protein CSARGRGPYEQYF.

There are a few counts of this clonotype. V is TRBV2 and J is TRBJ2-1, with TRBD2 matching over 7 bases. The CDR3 is made up of 17 amino acids. Germline values: CDR1 SNHLY, CDR2 FYNNEI. V lost 1 base and J lost 4; bases outside the gene matches: 10. CDR3 in DNA: TGTGCCAGCAGTGAAGTCCAGCGGGGTGCTGGGTACAATGAGCAGTTCTTC. It is translated as CASSEVQRGAGYNEQFF.

This clonotype came up many times. The chain couples TRBV7-2 to TRBJ1-2; weak D call: TRBD1 (6 bases). The CDR3 runs 15 residues. The germline CDR1 and CDR2 sequences are SGHTA and FQGNSA. Trimming took off 8 bases at V and 0 bases at J, with 16 bases between the two ends. CDR3 region: CASLLWQGPNYGYTF. The CDR3, as DNA: TGTGCCAGCCTGCTGTGGCAGGGGCCTAACTATGGCTACACCTTC.

This clonotype was counted a few times. The chain has TRBV15 and TRBJ2-2; D may be TRBD1 (6 bases). Trimming removed 0 bases from V and 4 bases from J, with 9 bases in between. This CDR3 comprises 15 residues. Looked up from germline, CDR1 is LNHNV and CDR2 is YYDKDF (reference sequence). CDR3 loop: CATSREGAPTGELFF. CDR3 in DNA: TGTGCCACCAGCAGAGAGGGGGCCCCCACCGGGGAGCTGTTTTTT.

The chain employs TRBV4-3 and TRBJ2-7; D may be TRBD1 (5 bases). In germline, CDR1 is LGHNA, CDR2 YSLEER. The ends were cut back, 1 base at V and 1 base at J, with 11 bases in the middle. There are 15 residues in the CDR3. DNA of the CDR3: TGCGCCAGCAGCCAAGGGGGCGCCGGGTCCTACGAGCAGTACTTC. Residues: CASSQGGAGSYEQYF.

The chain employs TRBV9 and TRBJ2-1; D unclear. V lost 4 bases to trimming and J lost 6 bases, with 14 bases between them. The CDR3 runs to 14 residues. Germline CDR1 is SGDLS and CDR2 is YYNGEE. The CDR3 loop reads CASSPRVHVNEQFF. The CDR3 DNA is TGTGCCAGCAGCCCCCGGGTCCATGTCAATGAGCAGTTCTTC.

CDR3 coding DNA: TGCGCCAGCAGCCCCCAAACCTCCTCCTACAATGAGCAGTTCTTC. Protein product: CASSPQTSSYNEQFF. This chain uses TRBV4-1 with TRBJ2-1; D is unresolved. CDR1 and CDR2 from the germline V gene are MGHRA and YSYEKL. The CDR3 length is 15 residues. V lost 4 bases and J 0 bases, leaving 10 bases between the germline ends.